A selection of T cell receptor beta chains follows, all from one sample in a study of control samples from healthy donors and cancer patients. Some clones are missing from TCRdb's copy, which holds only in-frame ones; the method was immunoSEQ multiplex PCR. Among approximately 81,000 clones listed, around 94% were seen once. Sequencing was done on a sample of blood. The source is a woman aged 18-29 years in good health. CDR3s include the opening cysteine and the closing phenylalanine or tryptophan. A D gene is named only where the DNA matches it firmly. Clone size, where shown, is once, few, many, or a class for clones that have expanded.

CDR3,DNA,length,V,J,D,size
CASSWDHKNTEAFF,TGTGCCAGCAGTTGGGACCACAAGAACACTGAAGCTTTCTTT,14,TRBV6-6,TRBJ1-1,-,-
CASSETDQPQHF,TGCGCCAGCAGTGAGACTGATCAGCCCCAGCATTTT,12,TRBV10-1,TRBJ1-5,-,-
CASRASHESSPLHF,TGTGCCAGCCGTGCCTCGCATGAGAGTTCACCCCTCCACTTT,14,TRBV28,TRBJ1-6,-,-
CASSIVGTSGYEQYF,TGTGCCAGTAGTATAGTTGGGACTAGCGGGTACGAGCAGTACTTC,15,TRBV19,TRBJ2-7,TRBD2,-
CASSPSRGSGNTIYF,TGTGCCAGCAGCCCCTCCCGAGGGTCTGGAAACACCATATATTTT,15,TRBV7-2,TRBJ1-3,-,-
CSAIPVGEQYF,TGCAGTGCTATCCCTGTAGGCGAGCAGTACTTC,11,TRBV20-1,TRBJ2-7,-,-
CASSEGLDTQYF,TGTGCCAGCAGTGAAGGGCTGGATACGCAGTATTTT,12,TRBV25-1,TRBJ2-3,-,once
CASSLGYSSGRLTGELFF,TGTGCCAGCAGCTTAGGGTATAGTAGCGGGAGGCTCACCGGGGAGCTGTTTTTT,18,TRBV7-2,TRBJ2-2,TRBD2,-
CASSIRGPSGTDTQYF,TGTGCCAGTAGTATCCGGGGGCCGAGTGGCACAGATACGCAGTATTTT,16,TRBV19,TRBJ2-3,-,-
CASSLVGRKDTQYF,TGTGCCAGCAGCTTAGTTGGCAGGAAAGATACGCAGTATTTT,14,TRBV7-2,TRBJ2-3,-,-
CASSDLLSGNEKLFF,TGTGCCAGCAGTGATCTATTATCGGGTAATGAAAAACTGTTTTTT,15,TRBV6-1,TRBJ1-4,-,-
CATSDLSDTGELFF,TGTGCCACCAGTGATTTGAGCGACACCGGGGAGCTGTTTTTT,14,TRBV24-1,TRBJ2-2,-,-
CASSLAPNPNTEAFF,TGTGCCAGCAGCTTAGCACCGAACCCGAACACTGAAGCTTTCTTT,15,TRBV7-9,TRBJ1-1,-,-
CATSTLQFPYGYTF,TGTGCCACCAGTACCCTACAGTTTCCCTATGGCTACACCTTC,14,TRBV24-1,TRBJ1-2,-,-
CATKAPGMGNSPLHF,TGTGCCACCAAAGCCCCAGGAATGGGGAATTCACCCCTCCACTTT,15,TRBV27,TRBJ1-6,-,once
CASSPGGNGYTF,TGTGCCAGCTCACCAGGCGGGAATGGCTACACCTTC,12,TRBV18,TRBJ1-2,-,-
CASSFYRDRLQETQYF,TGTGCCAGCAGCTTCTACCGGGACAGACTACAAGAGACCCAGTACTTC,16,TRBV7-2,TRBJ2-5,TRBD1,-
CASSLGHTEAFF,TGTGCCAGCAGCTTAGGACACACTGAAGCTTTCTTT,12,TRBV11-2,TRBJ1-1,-,-
CSASQALAGPDTQYF,TGCAGTGCTAGTCAGGCGCTAGCGGGCCCAGATACGCAGTATTTT,15,TRBV20-1,TRBJ2-3,TRBD2,-
CASKPGVSGANVLTF,TGTGCCAGTAAACCGGGGGTCTCTGGGGCCAACGTCCTGACTTTC,15,TRBV19,TRBJ2-6,-,once
CASSFAERVQFF,TGTGCCAGCAGTTTTGCTGAACGGGTGCAGTTCTTC,12,TRBV12-3/TRBV12-4,TRBJ2-1,-,-
CASSRPAKQGRRGNQPQHF,TGTGCCAGCAGTCGGCCGGCCAAGCAGGGGCGGAGGGGCAATCAGCCCCAGCATTTT,19,TRBV3-1/TRBV3-2,TRBJ1-5,-,once
CASSEAQATRPQHF,TGTGCCAGCAGTGAAGCTCAGGCTACACGACCCCAGCATTTT,14,TRBV6-1,TRBJ1-5,-,-
CASSKHSGTSGRNEQFF,TGTGCCAGCAGCAAACACTCCGGGACTAGCGGGAGAAATGAGCAGTTCTTC,17,TRBV28,TRBJ2-1,TRBD2,once
CASSLRQGPNYGYTF,TGTGCCAGCAGTCTGCGACAGGGCCCTAACTATGGCTACACCTTC,15,TRBV27,TRBJ1-2,TRBD1,-
CASSSWIAPSTDTQYF,TGTGCCAGCAGCTCGTGGATAGCCCCTAGCACAGATACGCAGTATTTT,16,TRBV5-4,TRBJ2-3,-,-
CASSLPVSGGGEQYF,TGTGCCAGCAGTTTACCGGTGTCAGGGGGCGGCGAGCAGTACTTC,15,TRBV28,TRBJ2-7,TRBD1,-
CASNKEGRGANVLTF,TGTGCCAGCAATAAGGAGGGGCGCGGGGCCAACGTCCTGACTTTC,15,TRBV6-5,TRBJ2-6,-,-
CASSQGISEREQETQYF,TGTGCCAGCAGCCAAGGGATTAGTGAGCGGGAACAAGAGACCCAGTACTTC,17,TRBV3-1/TRBV3-2,TRBJ2-5,TRBD2,-
CASSKTGGTEAFF,TGTGCCAGCAGTAAAACAGGGGGGACTGAAGCTTTCTTT,13,TRBV2,TRBJ1-1,TRBD1,-
CASGTYTQYF,TGTGCCAGCGGGACGTATACGCAGTATTTT,10,TRBV28,TRBJ2-3,-,-
CASSSFLATNEKLFF,TGTGCCAGCAGCAGTTTCTTGGCAACTAATGAAAAACTGTTTTTT,15,TRBV7-9,TRBJ1-4,-,-
CASSKAFRGSGANVLTF,TGTGCCAGCAGCAAAGCGTTTCGGGGGTCTGGGGCCAACGTCCTGACTTTC,17,TRBV21-1,TRBJ2-6,-,-
CASSSQGAQGSPLHF,TGTGCCAGCAGTTCCCAGGGGGCTCAAGGGTCACCCCTCCACTTT,15,TRBV28,TRBJ1-6,TRBD1,-
CASSFTGGEQFF,TGTGCCAGCAGCTTCACAGGGGGTGAGCAGTTCTTC,12,TRBV7-3,TRBJ2-1,TRBD1,once
CASMPFARPGEKLFF,TGTGCCAGCATGCCTTTCGCGCGACCTGGTGAAAAACTGTTTTTT,15,TRBV27,TRBJ1-4,-,-
CASSLKTECYGYTF,TGCGCCAGCAGCTTGAAGACGGAGTGCTATGGCTACACCTTC,14,TRBV5-1,TRBJ1-2,-,-
CASSLWGWETQYF,TGTGCCAGCAGTTTATGGGGTTGGGAGACCCAGTACTTC,13,TRBV12-3/TRBV12-4,TRBJ2-5,-,-
CASSDAVGYGYTF,TGTGCCAGCAGCGACGCGGTAGGCTATGGCTACACCTTC,13,TRBV9,TRBJ1-2,-,-
CASSQALRQGTYEQYF,TGTGCCAGCAGCCAAGCCCTACGACAGGGAACCTACGAGCAGTACTTC,16,TRBV3-1/TRBV3-2,TRBJ2-7,TRBD1,-
CASSYEGGSVQPQHF,TGTGCCAGCAGTTACGAGGGTGGATCGGTCCAGCCCCAGCATTTT,15,TRBV6-2/TRBV6-3,TRBJ1-5,-,-
CASSVGTGAPISGNTIYF,TGTGCCAGCAGCGTCGGGACAGGGGCCCCTATCTCTGGAAACACCATATATTTT,18,TRBV9,TRBJ1-3,TRBD1,-
CASSLQPGLAGGRIQLRQFF,TGCGCCAGCAGCTTGCAACCGGGACTAGCGGGGGGGCGGATCCAATTGAGGCAGTTCTTC,20,TRBV5-1,TRBJ2-1,TRBD2,-
CASSDNLGTDFYF,TGTGCCAGCAGTGATAATCTGGGGACCGACTTCTACTTC,13,TRBV2,TRBJ2-7,-,-
CASSPSGTVQTGELFF,TGTGCCAGCTCACCCTCCGGGACAGTCCAGACCGGGGAGCTGTTTTTT,16,TRBV18,TRBJ2-2,TRBD1,few
CASSPGTMGQGYGYTF,TGCGCCAGCAGCCCGGGTACGATGGGACAGGGTTATGGCTACACCTTC,16,TRBV5-1,TRBJ1-2,TRBD1,-
CASSLDRDRAMNQPQHF,TGTGCCAGCAGCTTAGATCGGGACAGGGCCATGAATCAGCCCCAGCATTTT,17,TRBV7-2,TRBJ1-5,TRBD1,-
CATSFSGGGDEQFF,TGTGCCACCAGTTTTAGCGGGGGGGGCGATGAGCAGTTCTTC,14,TRBV24-1,TRBJ2-1,TRBD2,-